This T cell receptor beta chain was obtained from a study of T-cell reconstitution after alpha-beta-depleted transplantation in children. This clonotype was seen many times. Antigen specificity is unknown. General study points: Several hundred rapidly expanded clones from non-depleted graft cells reportedly supplied alpha-beta T cells about two months post-transplant. After transplant, high TCRbeta diversity at day 60 in some patients arose from surviving recipient T cells and thymic progenitors. Among T cells one year after transplant, newly produced cells accounted for most counts and diversity.

Unique molecular identifiers featured in how the TCRbeta library was prepared. TCRdb passed the PCR reads through MiXCR, listing each CDR3 protein once. Altogether fewer than 35,000 distinct CDR3 sequences are present, 5% to 7.5% being singletons, with the ten largest covering around 27%. This CDR3 contains 18 residues. J lost 1 base, V lost 3 bases, and 13 bases had no gene match. CDR1 is LGHNA and CDR2 is YSLEER in the germline V gene. The sequencing here drew on peripheral blood, taken 60 days after TCRalphabeta/CD19-depleted stem cell transplant. The sequence derives from a child less than two years old who had a stem cell transplant for acute myeloid leukemia, so the T cells may come from the graft donor. This chain joins TRBV4-3 and TRBJ2-5; TRBD2 agrees at 8 bases. This CDR3 is CASSHPGAGGGSQETQYF. The DNA of the CDR3 is TGCGCCAGCAGCCACCCCGGGGCGGGAGGTGGAAGCCAAGAGACCCAGTACTTC.